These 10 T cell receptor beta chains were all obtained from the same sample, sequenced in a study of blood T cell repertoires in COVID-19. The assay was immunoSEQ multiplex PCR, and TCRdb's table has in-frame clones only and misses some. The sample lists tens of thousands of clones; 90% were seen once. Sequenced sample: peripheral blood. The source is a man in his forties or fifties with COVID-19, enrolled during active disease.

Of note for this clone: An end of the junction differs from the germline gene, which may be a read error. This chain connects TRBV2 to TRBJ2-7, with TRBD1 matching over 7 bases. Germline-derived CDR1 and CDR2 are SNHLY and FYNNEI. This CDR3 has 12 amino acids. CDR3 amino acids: CASSERGTVRNF. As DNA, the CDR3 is TGTGCCAGCAGTGAACGAGGGACAGTTAGAAACTTC.

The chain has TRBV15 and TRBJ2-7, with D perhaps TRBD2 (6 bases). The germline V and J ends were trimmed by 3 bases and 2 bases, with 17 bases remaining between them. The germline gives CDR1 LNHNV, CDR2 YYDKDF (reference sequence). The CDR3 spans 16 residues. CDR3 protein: CATSRGGGGEAYEQYF. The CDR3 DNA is TGTGCCACCAGCAGGGGCGGAGGCGGGGAGGCCTACGAGCAGTACTTC.

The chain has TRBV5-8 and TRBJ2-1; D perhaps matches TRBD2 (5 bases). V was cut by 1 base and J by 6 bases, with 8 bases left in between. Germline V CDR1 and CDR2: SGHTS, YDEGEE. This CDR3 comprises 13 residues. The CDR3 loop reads CASSLLGSNEQFF. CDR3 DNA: TGTGCCAGCAGCTTGTTGGGGAGCAATGAGCAGTTCTTC. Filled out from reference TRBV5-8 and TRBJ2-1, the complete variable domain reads EAGVTQSPTHLIKTRGQQATLRCSPISGHTSVYWYQQALGLGLQFLLWYDEGEERNRGNFPPRFSGRQFPNYSSELNVNALELEDSALYLCASSLLGSNEQFFGPGTRLTVL.

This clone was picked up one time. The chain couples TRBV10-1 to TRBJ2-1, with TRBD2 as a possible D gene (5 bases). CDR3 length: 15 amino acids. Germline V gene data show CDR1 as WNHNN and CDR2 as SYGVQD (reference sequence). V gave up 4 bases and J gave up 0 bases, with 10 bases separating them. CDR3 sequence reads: CASSGTGSSYNEQFF. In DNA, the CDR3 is TGCGCCAGCAGTGGGACGGGGAGCTCCTACAATGAGCAGTTCTTC.

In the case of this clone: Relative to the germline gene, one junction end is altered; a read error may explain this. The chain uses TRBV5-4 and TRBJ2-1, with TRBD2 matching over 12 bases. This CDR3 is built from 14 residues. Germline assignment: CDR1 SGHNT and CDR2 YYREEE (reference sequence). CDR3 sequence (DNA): TGTGCCAGCAGCTTACCGGGACTAGCGGGCCCCTCGGTCTTC. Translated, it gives CASSLPGLAGPSVF.

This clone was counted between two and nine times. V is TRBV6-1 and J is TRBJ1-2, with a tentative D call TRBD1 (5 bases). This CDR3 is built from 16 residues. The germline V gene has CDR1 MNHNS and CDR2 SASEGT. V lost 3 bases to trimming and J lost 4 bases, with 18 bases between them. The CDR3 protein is CASSDDPPRDVYGYTF. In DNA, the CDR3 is TGTGCCAGCAGTGATGACCCCCCGCGGGACGTCTATGGCTACACCTTC.

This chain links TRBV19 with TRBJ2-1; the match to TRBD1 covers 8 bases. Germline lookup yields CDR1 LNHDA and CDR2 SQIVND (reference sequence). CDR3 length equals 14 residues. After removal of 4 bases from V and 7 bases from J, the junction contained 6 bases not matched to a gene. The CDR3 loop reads CASSNQGARNEQFF. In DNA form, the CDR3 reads TGTGCCAGTAGTAACCAGGGGGCGCGAAATGAGCAGTTCTTC.

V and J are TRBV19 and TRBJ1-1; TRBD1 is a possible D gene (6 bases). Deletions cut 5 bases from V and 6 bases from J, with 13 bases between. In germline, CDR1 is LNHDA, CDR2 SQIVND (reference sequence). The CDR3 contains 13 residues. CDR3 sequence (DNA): TGTGCCAGTAGTCTTAGGGACATGTCTGAAGCTTTCTTT. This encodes CASSLRDMSEAFF.

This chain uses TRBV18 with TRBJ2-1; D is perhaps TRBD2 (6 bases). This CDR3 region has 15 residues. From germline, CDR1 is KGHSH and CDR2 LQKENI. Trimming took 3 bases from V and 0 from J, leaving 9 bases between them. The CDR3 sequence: CASSPAGRSYNEQFF. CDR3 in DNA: TGTGCCAGCTCACCCGCGGGACGCTCCTACAATGAGCAGTTCTTC.

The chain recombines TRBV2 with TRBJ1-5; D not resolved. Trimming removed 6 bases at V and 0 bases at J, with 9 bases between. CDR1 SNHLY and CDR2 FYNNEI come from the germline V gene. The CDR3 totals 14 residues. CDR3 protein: CASRQTYSNQPQHF. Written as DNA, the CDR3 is TGTGCCAGCAGACAGACATATAGCAATCAGCCCCAGCATTTT.